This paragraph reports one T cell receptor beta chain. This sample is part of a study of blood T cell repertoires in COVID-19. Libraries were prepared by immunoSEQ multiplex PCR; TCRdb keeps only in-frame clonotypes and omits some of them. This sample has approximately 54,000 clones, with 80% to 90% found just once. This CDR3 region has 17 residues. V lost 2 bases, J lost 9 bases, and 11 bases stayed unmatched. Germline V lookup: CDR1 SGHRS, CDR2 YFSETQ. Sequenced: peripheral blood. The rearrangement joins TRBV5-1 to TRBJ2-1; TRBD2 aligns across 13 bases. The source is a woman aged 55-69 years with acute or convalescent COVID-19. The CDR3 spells CASSFRSLAGGPSEQFF. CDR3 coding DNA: TGCGCCAGCAGCTTCCGCTCACTAGCGGGAGGGCCCAGTGAGCAGTTCTTC.